The rows below give T cell receptor beta chains drawn from one sample of a study of T-cell reconstitution after alpha-beta-depleted transplantation in children. One entry per CDR3 protein, called by TCRdb with MiXCR from the PCR reads. The repertoire holds 450,000 to 550,000 distinct CDR3 sequences, with over 10% as singletons. The sequencing used PBMCs, mostly from graft donor cells, collected 180 days after TCRalphabeta/CD19-depleted stem cell transplant. Receptors were obtained from a female patient aged 2-10 years who had a stem cell transplant for aplastic anemia, so the T cells may come from the graft donor. Each CDR3 is given with its conserved first and last residue. Fields, in order: D gene, J gene, clone size, V gene, CDR3 length, CDR3 DNA, CDR3 protein. D genes are given only for firm matches. A clone size is listed for some rows: how often the clone was seen (once, few, many), or a class if it is expanded.

d_gene: -
j_gene: TRBJ1-5
abundance: -
v_gene: TRBV3-1
len: 15
CDR3nt: TGTGCCAGCAGCCAAGTCCCAGATAGCAATCAGCCCCAGCATTTT
CDR3aa: CASSQVPDSNQPQHF

d_gene: -
j_gene: TRBJ2-5
abundance: few
v_gene: TRBV30
len: 13
CDR3nt: TGTGCCTGGACAGGGAACATCCAAGAGACCCAGTACTTC
CDR3aa: CAWTGNIQETQYF

d_gene: -
j_gene: TRBJ2-1
abundance: few
v_gene: TRBV5-1
len: 12
CDR3nt: TGCGCCAGCAGCTTGGAAACTATCAAGCAGTTCTTC
CDR3aa: CASSLETIKQFF

d_gene: -
j_gene: TRBJ1-2
abundance: few
v_gene: TRBV20-1
len: 13
CDR3nt: TGCAGTGCTAGACCACCCGGGACGACTGGCTACACCTTC
CDR3aa: CSARPPGTTGYTF

d_gene: -
j_gene: TRBJ2-5
abundance: -
v_gene: TRBV7-2
len: 13
CDR3nt: TGTGCCAGCAGCTTAGTCAGGGTTGAGACCCAGTACTTC
CDR3aa: CASSLVRVETQYF

d_gene: TRBD2
j_gene: TRBJ2-1
abundance: many
v_gene: TRBV25-1
len: 14
CDR3nt: TGTGCCAGCAGTTTCCTAGCGGGGGAGACTGAGCAGTTCTTC
CDR3aa: CASSFLAGETEQFF

d_gene: TRBD1
j_gene: TRBJ2-1
abundance: -
v_gene: TRBV24-1
len: 20
CDR3nt: TGTGCCACCAGTGACTTCAACCCGGGACAGGGTCTTAGCTCCTACAATGAGCAGTTCTTC
CDR3aa: CATSDFNPGQGLSSYNEQFF

d_gene: -
j_gene: TRBJ2-5
abundance: -
v_gene: TRBV7-2
len: 16
CDR3nt: TGTGCCAGCAGCTTAGATGGAGGATCGTACCAAGAGACCCAGTACTTC
CDR3aa: CASSLDGGSYQETQYF

d_gene: TRBD2
j_gene: TRBJ2-1
abundance: -
v_gene: TRBV19
len: 15
CDR3nt: TGTGCCAGTAGTATAGCCCTAGCGGGCCCCAATGAGCAGTTCTTC
CDR3aa: CASSIALAGPNEQFF

d_gene: TRBD1
j_gene: TRBJ2-1
abundance: -
v_gene: TRBV12-5
len: 14
CDR3nt: TGTGCTAGTGGTTCGGGACAGGGGTTCAATGAGCAGTTCTTC
CDR3aa: CASGSGQGFNEQFF

d_gene: TRBD2
j_gene: TRBJ2-7
abundance: few
v_gene: TRBV3-1
len: 17
CDR3nt: TGTGCCTCCAGCCAGATCCGAGGACTAGCGCAAACCTACGAGCAGTACTTC
CDR3aa: CASSQIRGLAQTYEQYF

d_gene: -
j_gene: TRBJ1-5
abundance: -
v_gene: TRBV18
len: 17
CDR3nt: TGTGCCAGCTCCCCTCGACCTGGCGGATATAGCAATCAGCCCCAGCATTTT
CDR3aa: CASSPRPGGYSNQPQHF

d_gene: -
j_gene: TRBJ2-2
abundance: -
v_gene: TRBV6-1
len: 16
CDR3nt: TGTGCCAGCAGCATCGGGACCCGAGGAAGGACCGGGGAGCTGTTTTTT
CDR3aa: CASSIGTRGRTGELFF

d_gene: -
j_gene: TRBJ2-7
abundance: -
v_gene: TRBV25-1
len: 14
CDR3nt: TGTGCCAGCAGTGAACTGAAGATCTCCTACGAGCAGTACTTC
CDR3aa: CASSELKISYEQYF